Described below is a single TCR beta chain sequence and its context. Its antigen remains unidentified. No much larger clone exists at a distance of one base, and base qualities are not known. The data were taken from a study of shared clonotypes between healthy human individuals (dated by TCRdb to 2020 to 2021). For context, the study as a whole: A couple of women and three men aged 18 to 49 years were included in the cohort. For each donor, CD4 naive and CD4 memory were each given three plates, CD8 naive was given two plates, and CD8 memory was given one plate. To estimate repertoire size and how much clonotypes are shared between individuals, the study performed deep sequencing of blood TCR repertoires from about five healthy adults. To increase sequencing depth and limit assay-specific biases, different laboratories used diverse techniques to prepare libraries and sequence TCR repertoires. Each donor's leukapheresis produced roughly between about 0.85 and 10 billion PBMCs.

The investigation overall reported the following: Across four donors, 4.5% to 6.5% of naive CD4, around 3.3% of naive CD8, about 2.3% of memory CD4, and approximately 0.4% of memory CD8 clonotypes were shared. Compared with non-shared clonotypes, clonotypes shared by all four sorted-subset donors had higher generation probabilities. Pairwise subsampling indicated that sequencing depth was expected to affect the degree of clonotype sharing among donors. Because the study included only a small number of donors, the genetic and exposure-history diversity represented was limited. Estimated clonotype richness was generally larger for naive than for memory subsets. Sampling was limited to blood, and TCR repertoires in tissue likely differ from TCR repertoires in blood. Rarefaction of sorted-subset datasets indicated incomplete sequencing despite the large sequencing depth.

The donors were healthy, HIV-negative adults with no recently reported acute infections or vaccinations. All donors were Caucasian adults living in Nashville, Tennessee, USA. CD4+ T cells were enriched by magnetic negative selection, after which naive cells were positively selected on CD45RA and the negative fraction was taken as the memory subset. Blood was obtained by leukapheresis, after which PBMCs were separated by Ficoll-Histopaque density gradient centrifugation and cryopreserved in liquid nitrogen vapor phase. Analytical flow cytometry was used to check the purity and quantity of each magnetically sorted T cell population. Genomic DNA was isolated from every sorted fraction and measured by UV absorbance on a Nanodrop 2000c. Using the deep immunoSEQ assay, multiplex PCR amplified TCR CDR3 regions from genomic DNA. Genomic DNA extracted from each cell subset was distributed evenly over all wells of several immunoSEQ 96-well plates, and each plate served as one replicate. Each replicate PCR for sorted subsets received about 0.2 ug genomic DNA, equal to roughly 33,000 T cell genomes. The purified libraries were quantified using a Qubit 3.0 fluorometer, sized with a Bioanalyzer 2100, and then quantified again using the KAPA Library Quantification kit. Every immunoSEQ 96-well plate was sequenced on a separate single-read 150-cycle Illumina NextSeq 550 flow cell. The authors' pipeline ran thus. Because the immunoSEQ output held only junctional sequences and lacked quality scores, the filtering could not match the filtering applied to full-length reads. To assign V/J genes and CDR3, sequences were annotated against IMGT germline references using PyIR, a Python wrapper for IgBLAST v1.9. Reads were removed for weak V/J assignments (E-value above 1e-6), missing CDR3, stop codons, out-of-frame junctions, or ambiguous translated residues. V3J clonotypes were defined as sequences sharing the same inferred V gene, J gene, and CDR3 amino acid sequence. Percentage overlap between repertoires was computed as shared unique clonotypes divided by the size of the smaller repertoire. Repertoire richness was assessed with RTK rarefaction, the Chao1 estimator, and Recon v2.1 estimates of unobserved clonotypes. OLGA was used to compute generation probabilities for all TCRbeta clonotypes that the gDNA method yielded from a few donors. The table comes from immuneACCESS by way of TCRdb, which keeps in-frame sequences with V and J called. Part of the clones is missing from these tables; in studies checked, under half for an unresolved V gene and the rest for unknown reasons. D and trimming come from the DNA, and the V and J calls and clone size come from that table. Within this sample are roughly 1 million clones, with around 76% of them counted one time only. Approximately 1.3% of the sample comes from the top ten.

The sequence came from a man in his late teens or twenties in good health. The source material was memory CD4+ T cells sorted from blood. Taken with the paper, the label for cell subset or site translates to: CD45RA-negative fraction.

The CDR3 in this case is CASSQDQGGPTGELFF. The nucleotides read TGTGCCAGCAGCCAAGACCAAGGGGGGCCCACCGGGGAGCTGTTTTTT. The chain is encoded by TRBV4-2 joined to TRBJ2-2; the D gene is perhaps TRBD1 or TRBD2, each of them matching over 6 bases. V is pared back by 0 bases and J by 4 bases, with 12 bases lying between the germline termini. From the germline V gene, CDR1 is LGHNA and CDR2 is YNFKEQ. Reading from cysteine to phenylalanine, the CDR3 counts 16 amino acids. Left in the record is the CDR3 DNA by itself, 48 bases read in frame from the first base.